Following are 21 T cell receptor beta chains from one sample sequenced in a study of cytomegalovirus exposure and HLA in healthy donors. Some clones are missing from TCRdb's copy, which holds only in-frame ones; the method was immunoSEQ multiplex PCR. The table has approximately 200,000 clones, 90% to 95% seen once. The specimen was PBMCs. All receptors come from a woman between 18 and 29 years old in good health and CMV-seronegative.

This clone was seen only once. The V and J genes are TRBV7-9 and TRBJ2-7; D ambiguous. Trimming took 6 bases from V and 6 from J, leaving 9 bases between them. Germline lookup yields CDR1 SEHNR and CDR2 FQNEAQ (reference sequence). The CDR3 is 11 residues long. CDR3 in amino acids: CASRPSGEQYF. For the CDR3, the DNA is TGTGCCAGCAGACCATCCGGCGAGCAGTACTTC.

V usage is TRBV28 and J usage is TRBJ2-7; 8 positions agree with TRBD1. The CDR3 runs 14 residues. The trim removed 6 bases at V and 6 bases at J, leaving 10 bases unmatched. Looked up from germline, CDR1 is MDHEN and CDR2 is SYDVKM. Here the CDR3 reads CASSDPQGAREQYF. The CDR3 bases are TGTGCCAGCAGCGACCCGCAGGGGGCGCGCGAGCAGTACTTC.

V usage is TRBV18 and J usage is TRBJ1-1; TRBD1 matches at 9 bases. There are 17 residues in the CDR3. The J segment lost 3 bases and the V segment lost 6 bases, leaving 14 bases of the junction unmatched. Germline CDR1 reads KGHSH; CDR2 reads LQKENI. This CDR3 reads CASSPVQGAGLDTEAFF. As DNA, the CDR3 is TGTGCCAGCTCGCCGGTACAGGGGGCGGGGTTGGACACTGAAGCTTTCTTT.

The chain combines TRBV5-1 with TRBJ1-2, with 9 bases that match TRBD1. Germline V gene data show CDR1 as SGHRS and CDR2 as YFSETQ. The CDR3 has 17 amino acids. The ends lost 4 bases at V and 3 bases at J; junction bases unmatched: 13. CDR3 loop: CASSPGPLDRGDYGYTF. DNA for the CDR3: TGCGCCAGCAGCCCCGGGCCCCTGGACAGGGGAGACTATGGCTACACCTTC.

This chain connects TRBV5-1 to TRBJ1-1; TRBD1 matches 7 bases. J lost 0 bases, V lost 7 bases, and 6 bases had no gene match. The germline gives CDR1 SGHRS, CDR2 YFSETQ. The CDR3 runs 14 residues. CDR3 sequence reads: CASQEGGLNTEAFF. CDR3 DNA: TGCGCCAGCCAGGAAGGGGGCCTGAACACTGAAGCTTTCTTT.

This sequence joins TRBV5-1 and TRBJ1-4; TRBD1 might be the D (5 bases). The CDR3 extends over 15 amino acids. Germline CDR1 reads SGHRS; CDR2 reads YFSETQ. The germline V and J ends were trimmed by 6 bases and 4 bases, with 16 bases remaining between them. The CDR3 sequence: CASNLRQPHNEKLFF. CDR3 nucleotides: TGCGCCAGCAACCTACGACAGCCCCATAATGAAAAACTGTTTTTT.

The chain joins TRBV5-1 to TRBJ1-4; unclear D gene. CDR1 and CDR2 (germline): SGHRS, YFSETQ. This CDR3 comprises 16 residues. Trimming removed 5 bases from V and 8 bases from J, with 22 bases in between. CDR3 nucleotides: TGCGCCAGCAGTTACTTTTCCCAGAGAAGGAGCGAAAAACTGTTTTTT. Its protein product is CASSYFSQRRSEKLFF. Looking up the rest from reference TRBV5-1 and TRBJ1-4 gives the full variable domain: KAGVTQTPRYLIKTRGQQVTLSCSPISGHRSVSWYQQTPGQGLQFLFEYFSETQRNKGNFPGRFSGRQFSNSRSEMNVSTLELGDSALYLCASSYFSQRRSEKLFFGSGTQLSVL.

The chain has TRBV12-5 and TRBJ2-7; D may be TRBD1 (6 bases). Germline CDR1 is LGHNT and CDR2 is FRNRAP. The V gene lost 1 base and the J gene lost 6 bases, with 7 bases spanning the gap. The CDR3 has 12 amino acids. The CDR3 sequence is CASGLGQVEQYF. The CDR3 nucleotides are TGTGCTAGTGGTTTGGGACAGGTCGAGCAGTACTTC.

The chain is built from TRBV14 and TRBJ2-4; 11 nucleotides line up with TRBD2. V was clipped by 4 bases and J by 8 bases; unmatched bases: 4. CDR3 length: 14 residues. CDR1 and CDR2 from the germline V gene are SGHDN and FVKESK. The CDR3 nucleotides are TGTGCCAGCAGCCTACTAGCGGGAGCAGACATTCAGTACTTC. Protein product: CASSLLAGADIQYF.

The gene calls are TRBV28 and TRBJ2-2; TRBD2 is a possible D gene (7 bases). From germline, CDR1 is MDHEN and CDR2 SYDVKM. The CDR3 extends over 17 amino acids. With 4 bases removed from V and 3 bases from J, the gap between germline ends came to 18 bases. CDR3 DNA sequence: TGTGCCAGCAGTTGGTCGGGGGGCAGGGGCCACACCGGGGAGCTGTTTTTT. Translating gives CASSWSGGRGHTGELFF.

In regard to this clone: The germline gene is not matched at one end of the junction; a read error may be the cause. CDR3 nucleotides: TGTGCCAGCAGTTTGGGGGGTGATTCAGGGGTATCTCGTGGCTACACCTTC. This translates into CASSLGGDSGVSRGYTF. The chain couples TRBV5-4 to TRBJ1-2, with D perhaps matching TRBD1 (6 bases). The germline V gene encodes CDR1 SGHNT and CDR2 YYREEE (reference sequence). There are 17 residues in the CDR3. Using reference TRBV5-4 and TRBJ1-2 for the parts outside the CDR3, the full variable domain is ETGVTQSPTHLIKTRGQQVTLRCSSQSGHNTVSWYQQALGQGPQFIFQYYREEENGRGNFPPRFSGLQFPNYSSELNVNALELDDSALYLCASSLGGDSGVSRGYTFGSGTRLTVV.

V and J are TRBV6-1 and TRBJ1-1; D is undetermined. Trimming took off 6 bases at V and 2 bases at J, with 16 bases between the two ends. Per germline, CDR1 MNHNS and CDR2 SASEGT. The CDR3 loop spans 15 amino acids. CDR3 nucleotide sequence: TGTGCCAGCAGCTGGAGGGCAGCCGTAAACACTGAAGCTTTCTTT. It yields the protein CASSWRAAVNTEAFF.

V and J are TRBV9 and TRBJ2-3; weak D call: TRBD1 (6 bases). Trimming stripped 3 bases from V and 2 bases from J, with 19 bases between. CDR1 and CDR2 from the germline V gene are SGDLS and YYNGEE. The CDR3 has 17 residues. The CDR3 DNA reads TGTGCCAGCAGCGCCTCTTTCTACAGGGAAAACACAGATACGCAGTATTTT. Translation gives CASSASFYRENTDTQYF.

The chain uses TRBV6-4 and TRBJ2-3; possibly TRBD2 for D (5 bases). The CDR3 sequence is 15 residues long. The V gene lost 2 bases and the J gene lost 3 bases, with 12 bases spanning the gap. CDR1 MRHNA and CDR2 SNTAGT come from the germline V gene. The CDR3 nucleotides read TGTGCCAGCAGTGACAGAGGGAGAGGAACAGATACGCAGTATTTT. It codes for CASSDRGRGTDTQYF.

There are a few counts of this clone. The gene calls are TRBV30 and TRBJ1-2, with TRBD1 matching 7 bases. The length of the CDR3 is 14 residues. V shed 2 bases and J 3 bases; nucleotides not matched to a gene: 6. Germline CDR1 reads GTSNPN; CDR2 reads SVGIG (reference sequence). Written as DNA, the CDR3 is TGTGCCTGGAGTCCACAGACAGGGTACTATGGCTACACCTTC. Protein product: CAWSPQTGYYGYTF.

The CDR3 DNA follows: TGTGCCAGCAGCTGGGGGCCGTACAATGAGCAGTTCTTC. Residues: CASSWGPYNEQFF. The V and J genes are TRBV5-6 and TRBJ2-1, with a tentative D call TRBD1 (6 bases). Germline CDR1 is SGHDT and CDR2 is YYEEEE. This CDR3 region has 13 residues. Trimming removed 3 bases at V and 4 bases at J, with 8 bases between.

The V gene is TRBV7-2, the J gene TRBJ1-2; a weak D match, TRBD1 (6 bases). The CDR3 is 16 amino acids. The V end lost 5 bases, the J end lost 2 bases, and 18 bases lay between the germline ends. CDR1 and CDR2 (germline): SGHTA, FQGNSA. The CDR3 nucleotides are TGTGCCAGCAGCCTTCAGGGGCTTACCCCCAACTATGGCTACACCTTC. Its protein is CASSLQGLTPNYGYTF.

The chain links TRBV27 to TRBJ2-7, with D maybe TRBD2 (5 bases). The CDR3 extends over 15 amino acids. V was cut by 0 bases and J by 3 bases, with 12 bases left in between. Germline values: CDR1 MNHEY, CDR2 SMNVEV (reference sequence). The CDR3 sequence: CASSLSDGMVYEQYF. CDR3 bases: TGTGCCAGCAGTTTATCGGACGGGATGGTCTACGAGCAGTACTTC.

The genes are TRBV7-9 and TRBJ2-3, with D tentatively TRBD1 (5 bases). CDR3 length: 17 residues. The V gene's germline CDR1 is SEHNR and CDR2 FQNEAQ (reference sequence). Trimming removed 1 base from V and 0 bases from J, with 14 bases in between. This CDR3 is CASSLVQGPTSTDTQYF. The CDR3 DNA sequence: TGTGCCAGCAGCTTAGTTCAGGGCCCAACTAGCACAGATACGCAGTATTTT.

The CDR3 sequence: CASSFSTASGSSYEQYF. As DNA, the CDR3 is TGTGCCAGCAGTTTCTCAACAGCTAGCGGGAGTTCTTACGAGCAGTACTTC. This sequence joins TRBV27 and TRBJ2-7, with 10 bases lining up with TRBD2. The CDR3 covers 17 residues. Germline V gene lookup returns CDR1 MNHEY and CDR2 SMNVEV (reference sequence). The V and J ends lost 3 bases and 4 bases, in that order; junction bases with no gene match: 12.

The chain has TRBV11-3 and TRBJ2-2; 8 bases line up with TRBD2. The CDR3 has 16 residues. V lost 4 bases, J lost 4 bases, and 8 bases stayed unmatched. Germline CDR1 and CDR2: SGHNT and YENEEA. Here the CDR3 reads CASSSSGSRVTGELFF. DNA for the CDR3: TGTGCCAGCAGCTCGAGCGGGAGTAGGGTCACCGGGGAGCTGTTTTTT.